A selection of T cell receptor beta chains follows, all from one sample in a study of blood T cells in healthy people across ages. Using its own MiXCR run on the 5' RACE reads, TCRdb lists one record per CDR3 protein. The sample includes some 670,000 distinct CDR3 sequences, around 50% of them seen just once. Sequenced: blood. These receptors were obtained from a woman older than 75 in good health. The CDR3 runs from the conserved cysteine through the conserved F or W. The order of the fields is CDR3 DNA, CDR3 protein, V gene, D gene, clone size, J gene. D genes are given only for firm matches. Clone size is given for some rows only: seen once, a few or many times, or a class if the clone is expanded.

TGTGCCAGCAAATGGGGGGAAGAAACAGATACGCAGTATTTT CASKWGEETDTQYF TRBV6-6 . many TRBJ2-3
TGTGCCAGCAACGGACTAGCGGGTATGAAGACCCAGTACTTC CASNGLAGMKTQYF TRBV6-6 TRBD2 many TRBJ2-5
TGTGCCATCCGCCAGGGGGATGGGTACGAGCAGTACTTC CAIRQGDGYEQYF TRBV10-3 TRBD1 . TRBJ2-7
TGTGCCAGCAGCTTCGGGACTAGCCGGAACAATGAGCAGTTCTTC CASSFGTSRNNEQFF TRBV7-3 TRBD2 many TRBJ2-1
TGCAGTGTTCCGACTGACAGGACGGAAAACTATGGCTACACCTTC CSVPTDRTENYGYTF TRBV20-1 . many TRBJ1-2
TGTGCCAGCAGTTACTCGATGGCAGATACGCAGTATTTT CASSYSMADTQYF TRBV6-6 . . TRBJ2-3
TGTGCCAGCAGCTTACCTTACACTGAGCAGTTCTTC CASSLPYTEQFF TRBV7-3 . many TRBJ2-1
TGCGCCAGCTCCCGACAGGGTAATATCGAGCAGTACTTC CASSRQGNIEQYF TRBV5-1 TRBD1 many TRBJ2-7
TGTGCCATCAGCGGCAGCGGGACCGCCTACGAGCAGTACTTC CAISGSGTAYEQYF TRBV10-3 TRBD2 many TRBJ2-7
TGTGCCAGCAGTGTGGAGGGGGTCCAACGAGCTTTCTTT CASSVEGVQRAFF TRBV6-6 . . TRBJ1-1
TGTGCCAGCAGCTCTAGCGGGGGGGCTAACGGGGAGCTGTTTTTT CASSSSGGANGELFF TRBV5-5 TRBD2 . TRBJ2-2
TGTGCCAGCAGCCAAGGGAGGACTAGACCTCAGGAAGAGACCCAGTACTTC CASSQGRTRPQEETQYF TRBV3-1 TRBD2 . TRBJ2-5
TGTGCCAGCAGCCTTGGACAGGGCTACTACAATGAGCAGTTCTTC CASSLGQGYYNEQFF TRBV9 TRBD1 . TRBJ2-1
TGTGCCAGCAGCCAAGTGGACAGGGGGCGCCCAGATACGCAGTATTTT CASSQVDRGRPDTQYF TRBV4-2 TRBD1 . TRBJ2-3
TGCGCCAGCAGCTTGGGGACAGGGATTGGTGGTGGCTACACCTTC CASSLGTGIGGGYTF TRBV5-1 TRBD1 . TRBJ1-2
TGCGCCAGCACCCGCGGGACAAACACTGAAGCTTTCTTT CASTRGTNTEAFF TRBV4-1 . few TRBJ1-1